This T cell receptor beta chain derives from a study of cytomegalovirus exposure and HLA in healthy donors. The study ran its PCR with 60 Vbeta and 13 Jbeta primers. Original analysis: Some 11 million shared chains were among the roughly 80 million unique TCR beta chains that a later analysis counted. Clones were read by immunoSEQ multiplex PCR, and TCRdb kept only the in-frame ones, dropping some. V, J and clone size are taken as reported in that table, and D and trimming were inferred from the DNA itself. This sample yields roughly 150,000 clones, of which 85% are seen a single time; 1% belongs to the top ten. This CDR3 is 17 amino acids long. V lost 0 bases, J lost 5 bases, and 7 bases stayed unmatched. The germline V gene encodes CDR1 SGHRS and CDR2 YFSETQ.

The gene calls are TRBV5-1 and TRBJ2-7, with 14 bases identical to TRBD2. The source is a boy between 2 and 10 years old in good health and CMV-seronegative. Material: PBMCs. The CDR3 here is CASSLVAKGLAGDEQYF. The CDR3 nucleotides read TGCGCCAGCAGCTTGGTGGCAAAGGGACTAGCGGGAGACGAGCAGTACTTC. Based on the CDR3 plus reference TRBV5-1 and TRBJ2-7, the full variable domain is KAGVTQTPRYLIKTRGQQVTLSCSPISGHRSVSWYQQTPGQGLQFLFEYFSETQRNKGNFPGRFSGRQFSNSRSEMNVSTLELGDSALYLCASSLVAKGLAGDEQYFGPGTRLTVT.